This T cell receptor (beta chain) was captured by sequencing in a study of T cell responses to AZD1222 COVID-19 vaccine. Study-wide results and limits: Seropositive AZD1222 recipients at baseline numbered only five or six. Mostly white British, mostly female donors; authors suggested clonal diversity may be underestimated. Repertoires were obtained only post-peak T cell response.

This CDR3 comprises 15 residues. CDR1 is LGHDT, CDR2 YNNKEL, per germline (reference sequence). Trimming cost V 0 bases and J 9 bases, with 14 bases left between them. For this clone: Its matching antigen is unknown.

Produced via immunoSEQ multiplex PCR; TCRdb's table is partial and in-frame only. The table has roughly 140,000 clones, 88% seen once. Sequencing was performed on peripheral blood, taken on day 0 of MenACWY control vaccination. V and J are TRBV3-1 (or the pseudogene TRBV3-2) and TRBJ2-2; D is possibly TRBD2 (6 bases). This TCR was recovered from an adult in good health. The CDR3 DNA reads TGTGCCAGCAGCCAAGATAGGGCGGGGCGGAGGGAGCTGTTTTTT. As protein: CASSQDRAGRRELFF.